This paragraph covers one T cell receptor beta chain sequence. V was shortened by 0 bases and J by 3 bases, with 10 bases between the two germline ends. The CDR3 totals 14 residues. Germline V gives CDR1 SGHRS, CDR2 YFSETQ. TCR beta CDR3 region amplification was performed from RNA transcripts. Initially, a first-round RT-PCR of the TCR CDR3 employed the HTBI primer set. TCRdb reprocessed the multiplex PCR reads via MiXCR and lists one record per CDR3 protein. The sample yields tens of thousands of distinct CDR3 sequences, roughly half seen once. In making diagnoses, clinical symptoms, serum thyroxine and TRAb, thyroid ultrasound and orbital computed tomography were all used. This sample was taken from a study of T cells in Graves' hyperthyroidism and ophthalmopathy. Looking at the study overall: Any treatment followed the collection of peripheral blood at initial diagnosis.

The sample comprised blood. The rearrangement uses TRBV5-1 and TRBJ2-7; the D gene could be TRBD1 or TRBD2 (6 bases each). This receptor was identified in a woman aged 45 to 65 with Graves' ophthalmopathy. The DNA for the CDR3 is TGCGCCAGCAGCTTGGAGGGGGACTTCTACGAGCAGTACTTC. It is translated as CASSLEGDFYEQYF.